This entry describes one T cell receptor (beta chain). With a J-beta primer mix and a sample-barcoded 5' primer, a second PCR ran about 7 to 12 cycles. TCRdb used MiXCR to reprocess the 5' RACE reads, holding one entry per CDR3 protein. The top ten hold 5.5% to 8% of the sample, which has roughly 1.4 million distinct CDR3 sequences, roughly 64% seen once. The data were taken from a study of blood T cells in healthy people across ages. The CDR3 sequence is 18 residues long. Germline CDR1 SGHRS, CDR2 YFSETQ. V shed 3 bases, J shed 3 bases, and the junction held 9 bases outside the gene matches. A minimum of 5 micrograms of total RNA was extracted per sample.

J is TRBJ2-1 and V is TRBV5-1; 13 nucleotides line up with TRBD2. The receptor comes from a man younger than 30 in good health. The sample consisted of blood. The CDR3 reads CASSSGLAGTSFYNEQFF. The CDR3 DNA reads TGCGCCAGCAGCTCGGGACTAGCGGGAACAAGCTTCTACAATGAGCAGTTCTTC.